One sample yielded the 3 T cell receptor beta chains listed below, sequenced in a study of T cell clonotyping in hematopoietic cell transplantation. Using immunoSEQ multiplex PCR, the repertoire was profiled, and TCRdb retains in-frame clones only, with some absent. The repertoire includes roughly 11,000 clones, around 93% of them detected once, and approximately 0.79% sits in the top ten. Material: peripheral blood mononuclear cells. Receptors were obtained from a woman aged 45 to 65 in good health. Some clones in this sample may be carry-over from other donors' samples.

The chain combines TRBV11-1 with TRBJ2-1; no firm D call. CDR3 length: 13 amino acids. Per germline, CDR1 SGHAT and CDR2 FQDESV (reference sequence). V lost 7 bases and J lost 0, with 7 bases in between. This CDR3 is CASTQSSYNEQFF. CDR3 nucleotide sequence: TGTGCCAGCACCCAGAGCTCCTACAATGAGCAGTTCTTC.

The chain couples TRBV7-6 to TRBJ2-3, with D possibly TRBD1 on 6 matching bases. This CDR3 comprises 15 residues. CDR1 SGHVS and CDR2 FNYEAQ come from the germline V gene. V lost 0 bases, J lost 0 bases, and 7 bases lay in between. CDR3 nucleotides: TGTGCCAGCAGCTTAGCGGGGGCAAGCACAGATACGCAGTATTTT. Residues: CASSLAGASTDTQYF. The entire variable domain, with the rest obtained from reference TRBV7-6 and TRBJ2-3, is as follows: GAGVSQSPRYKVTKRGQDVALRCDPISGHVSLYWYRQALGQGPEFLTYFNYEAQQDKSGLPNDRFSAERPEGSISTLTIQRTEQRDSAMYRCASSLAGASTDTQYFGPGTRLTVL.

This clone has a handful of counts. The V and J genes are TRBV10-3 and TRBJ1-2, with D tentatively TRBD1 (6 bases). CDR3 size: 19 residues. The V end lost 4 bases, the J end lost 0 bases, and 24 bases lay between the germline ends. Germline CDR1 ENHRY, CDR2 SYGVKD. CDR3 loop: CAISGPLASRDKTNYGYTF. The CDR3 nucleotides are TGTGCCATCAGTGGCCCCTTGGCTTCACGGGACAAAACTAACTATGGCTACACCTTC.